The 28 T cell receptor beta chains in this list originate from one sample, sequenced in a study of blood T cell repertoires in COVID-19. Measured with immunoSEQ multiplex PCR; TCRdb has only the in-frame clones, and not every one. This table holds about 170,000 clones, roughly 82% found once. Material for sequencing was peripheral blood. The receptors were gathered from a woman aged 40 to 50 with COVID-19, enrolled during active disease.

The J gene is TRBJ1-4, the V gene TRBV14; D is unclear. Germline V lookup: CDR1 SGHDN, CDR2 FVKESK. This CDR3 is 15 amino acids long. V shed 5 bases and J shed 5 bases, with 15 bases lying between them. The CDR3 sequence is CASSSRRHENEKLFF. The CDR3 DNA reads TGTGCCAGCAGCTCGCGGAGGCACGAGAATGAAAAACTGTTTTTT.

The CDR3 region has the DNA TGTGCCAGCAGCTTAGGGGGGCCGAACACTGAAGCTTTCTTT. This translates into CASSLGGPNTEAFF. The gene calls are TRBV11-1 and TRBJ1-1; a possible D gene is TRBD1 (6 bases). Germline V lookup: CDR1 SGHAT, CDR2 FQDESV (reference sequence). Trimming removed 1 base from V and 1 base from J, with 7 bases in between. This CDR3 comprises 14 residues.

DNA of the CDR3: TGTGCCAGCAGGGGGGGTATGGGCCACGAGCAGTACGTC. Translating gives CASRGGMGHEQYV. The rearrangement uses TRBV6-5 and TRBJ2-7; possibly TRBD2 for D (6 bases). V shed 6 bases and J shed 5 bases, with 14 bases lying between them. This CDR3 spans 13 amino acids. Germline V CDR1 and CDR2: MNHEY, SVGAGI.

The rearrangement joins TRBV20-1 to TRBJ2-1; 7 bases agree with TRBD2. Germline loops: CDR1 DFQATT, CDR2 SNEGSKA (reference sequence). The CDR3 runs to 14 residues. The junction had 11 bases not matched to a gene; V was cut back by 5 bases and J by 7 bases. CDR3 coding DNA: TGCAGTGCTGGTGGGTTGGGGCGGGGGAATGAGCAGTTCTTC. This gives the protein CSAGGLGRGNEQFF.

The chain carries TRBV3-1 (or the pseudogene TRBV3-2) and TRBJ2-2; D is possibly TRBD1 (6 bases). Germline V gives CDR1 LGHDT, CDR2 YNNKEL (reference sequence). CDR3 length: 18 residues. Between the trimmed V and J ends, which lost 4 bases and 0 bases, there was a span of 18 bases. The chain's CDR3 is CASSLDRLLLSNTGELFF. DNA of the CDR3: TGTGCCAGCAGCCTCGACAGGCTTTTACTTTCGAACACCGGGGAGCTGTTTTTT.

The V and J genes are TRBV29-1 and TRBJ2-2, with 8 nucleotides matching TRBD1. The CDR3 consists of 12 residues. Germline lookup yields CDR1 SQVTM and CDR2 ANQGSEA. V lost 7 bases to trimming and J lost 6 bases; unmatched junction nucleotides: 4. The CDR3 DNA reads TGCAGCGAAATACAGGGGGCCGGGGAGCTGTTTTTT. It specifies CSEIQGAGELFF.

The chain has TRBV4-1 and TRBJ2-7; 11 bases fit TRBD2. V gave up 2 bases and J gave up 2 bases; unmatched junction bases: 2. The CDR3 runs 15 residues. Germline V gives CDR1 MGHRA, CDR2 YSYEKL. CDR3: CASSQNSGGAYEQYV. CDR3 DNA sequence: TGCGCCAGCAGCCAAAATAGCGGGGGGGCCTACGAGCAGTACGTC.

The chain has TRBV21-1 and TRBJ2-7; whether TRBD1, the table's D call, matches the DNA was not checked. TRBV21-1 is a pseudogene. The CDR3 contains 19 residues. In DNA, the CDR3 is TGTGCCAGCAGCACCGGATCCACGATAGGGGGCTCGCTCTCCTACGAGCAGTACTTC. Translation gives CASSTGSTIGGSLSYEQYF.

This clone occurred a few times. The chain is built from TRBV13 and TRBJ2-2; 7 positions agree with TRBD1. Germline values: CDR1 PRHDT, CDR2 FYEKMQ (reference sequence). This CDR3 has 15 amino acids. J gave up 3 bases and V 4 bases, and 5 bases lay outside the gene matches. As DNA, the CDR3 is TGTGCCAGCAGCTCACTCGACAGGGACACCGGGGAGCTGTTTTTT. It encodes CASSSLDRDTGELFF.

The chain recombines TRBV15 with TRBJ2-7; TRBD1 might be the D (6 bases). The CDR3 extends over 14 amino acids. CDR1 is LNHNV and CDR2 is YYDKDF in the germline V gene (reference sequence). Trimming pared 2 bases from V and 3 bases from J, leaving 11 bases between. The CDR3 is CATSRSTGLYEQYF. The CDR3 DNA sequence: TGTGCCACCAGCAGATCTACAGGGCTCTACGAGCAGTACTTC.

The V and J genes are TRBV7-9 and TRBJ2-7; 10 positions match TRBD2. The CDR3 has 17 residues. Germline V gives CDR1 SEHNR, CDR2 FQNEAQ (reference sequence). V lost 0 bases to trimming and J lost 5 bases; unmatched junction nucleotides: 10. The CDR3, as DNA: TGTGCCAGCAGCTTAGCGGCCTCTAGCGGGAGATTTCACGAGCAGTACTTC. This translates into CASSLAASSGRFHEQYF.

The rearrangement links TRBV28 to TRBJ2-7; the match to TRBD1 covers 7 bases. The CDR3 spans 12 residues. The V and J ends lost 6 bases and 4 bases, in that order; junction bases with no gene match: 3. Per germline, CDR1 MDHEN and CDR2 SYDVKM. The CDR3 reads CASSKTGYEQYF. CDR3 nucleotide sequence: TGTGCCAGCAGCAAGACAGGGTACGAGCAGTACTTC.

V and J are TRBV12-3 or TRBV12-4 and TRBJ1-5; D remains ambiguous. This CDR3 spans 13 amino acids. Trimming pared 0 bases from V and 6 bases from J, leaving 6 bases between. The CDR3 nucleotides read TGTGCCAGCAGTTTAGCGGAGGGTCAGCCCCAGCATTTT. This gives the protein CASSLAEGQPQHF.

The chain carries TRBV11-2 and TRBJ1-3; D unresolved. Germline CDR1 and CDR2: SGHAT and FQNNGV. The ends were cut back, 5 bases at V and 0 bases at J, with 11 bases in the middle. This CDR3 spans 15 amino acids. The CDR3 coding sequence is TGTGCCAGCAGCACCAACGGTAACTCTGGAAACACCATATATTTT. This encodes CASSTNGNSGNTIYF.

The chain carries TRBV5-1 and TRBJ2-7, with TRBD1 matching over 9 bases. J gave up 4 bases and V 4 bases, and 6 bases lay outside the gene matches. Germline lookup yields CDR1 SGHRS and CDR2 YFSETQ. This CDR3 contains 14 residues. The DNA of the CDR3 is TGCGCCAGCAGCACCGACAGGGGGAGGTACGAGCAGTACTTC. This sequence encodes CASSTDRGRYEQYF.

The chain employs TRBV7-6 and TRBJ2-3; 7 bases agree with TRBD2. CDR1 is SGHVS, CDR2 FNYEAQ, per germline. The CDR3 is made up of 15 amino acids. The trim removed 3 bases at V and 2 bases at J, leaving 5 bases unmatched. The DNA of the CDR3 is TGTGCCAGCAGCTTTATGAGCGGGAACACAGATACGCAGTATTTT. As protein: CASSFMSGNTDTQYF.

The V call is TRBV12-2, the J call TRBJ1-3; the table's D call, TRBD1, was not checked against the DNA. TRBV12-2 is an annotated pseudogene. CDR3 size: 20 residues. The CDR3 coding sequence is TGTGCAAGTCGCTTTAGAAGGACAGGGGGCGCATTAACTTCTGGAAACACCATATATTTT. Amino acid sequence: CASRFRRTGGALTSGNTIYF.

In the case of this clone: One end of the junction varies from germline; a read error may be responsible. The chain links TRBV6-5 to TRBJ1-5; TRBD1 might be the D (5 bases). Germline V lookup: CDR1 MNHEY, CDR2 SVGAGI. The CDR3 extends over 16 amino acids. This CDR3 is CASRYYQGGSNQPQHF. The DNA of the CDR3 is TGTGCCAGCAGATACTATCAGGGAGGATCAAATCAGCCCCAGCATTTT.

This clone was detected only a few times. The chain couples TRBV28 to TRBJ2-5; the match to TRBD1 covers 8 bases. The germline CDR1 and CDR2 sequences are MDHEN and SYDVKM. With V trimmed by 5 bases and J by 4 bases, 9 bases remained unmatched. This CDR3 is 15 amino acids long. The CDR3 spells CASSHYTQGGETQYF. The CDR3 nucleotides are TGTGCCAGCAGTCACTACACACAGGGGGGAGAGACCCAGTACTTC.

The V gene is TRBV6-6, the J gene TRBJ1-5, with TRBD1 as a possible D gene (6 bases). V lost 6 bases, J lost 4 bases, and 13 bases lay in between. Per germline, CDR1 MNHNY and CDR2 SVGAGI (reference sequence). This CDR3 is built from 14 residues. DNA for the CDR3: TGTGCCAGCAGGAACCAAGGGGGTAATCAGCCCCAGCATTTT. Translation: CASRNQGGNQPQHF.

The V gene is TRBV27, the J gene TRBJ1-6; 7 nucleotides agree with TRBD1. This CDR3 comprises 16 residues. J gave up 3 bases and V 5 bases, and 7 bases lay outside the gene matches. Looked up from germline, CDR1 is MNHEY and CDR2 is SMNVEV (reference sequence). CDR3: CASSPYRGIYNSPLHF. In DNA form, the CDR3 reads TGTGCCAGCAGTCCCTACAGGGGAATCTATAATTCACCCCTCCACTTT.

V usage is TRBV19 and J usage is TRBJ2-5, with TRBD1 as a possible D gene (6 bases). CDR3 size: 14 residues. CDR1 and CDR2 (germline): LNHDA, SQIVND (reference sequence). V lost 3 bases to trimming and J lost 7 bases, with 15 bases between them. The CDR3 here is CASSMNSGDGTQYF. The DNA of the CDR3 is TGTGCCAGTAGTATGAACTCAGGGGACGGGACCCAGTACTTC. Drawing the rest from reference TRBV19 and TRBJ2-5, the complete variable domain is DGGITQSPKYLFRKEGQNVTLSCEQNLNHDAMYWYRQDPGQGLRLIYYSQIVNDFQKGDIAEGYSVSREKKESFPLTVTSAQKNPTAFYLCASSMNSGDGTQYFGPGTRLLVL.

This rearrangement joins TRBV19 to TRBJ2-1; 10 bases agree with TRBD2. Trimming at V came to 3 bases and at J to 9 bases, leaving 11 bases not matched to a gene. Germline assignment: CDR1 LNHDA and CDR2 SQIVND (reference sequence). The CDR3 runs 16 residues. As DNA, the CDR3 is TGTGCCAGTAGTATCTATCTAGCGGGAGCCACGGGTGAGCAGTTCTTC. As protein: CASSIYLAGATGEQFF.

The chain carries TRBV6-1 and TRBJ1-4, with 9 bases identical to TRBD1. Germline CDR1 MNHNS, CDR2 SASEGT. V shed 1 base, J shed 7 bases, and the junction held 7 bases outside the gene matches. The CDR3 totals 16 residues. CDR3 sequence reads: CASSEGVLTGGEKLFF. CDR3 DNA: TGTGCCAGCAGTGAAGGAGTATTGACAGGGGGTGAAAAACTGTTTTTT.

The chain joins TRBV28 to TRBJ2-1, with a weak D call TRBD1 (7 bases). The CDR3 loop spans 16 amino acids. V lost 6 bases and J 2 bases, leaving 17 bases between the germline ends. Germline CDR1 and CDR2: MDHEN and SYDVKM. This CDR3 is CASRPRGTVTYNEQFF. The DNA of the CDR3 is TGTGCCAGCAGGCCCCGGGGGACAGTAACCTACAATGAGCAGTTCTTC.

V gene TRBV5-4 combines with J gene TRBJ2-7; 7 nucleotides align to TRBD1. The V gene's germline CDR1 is SGHNT and CDR2 YYREEE (reference sequence). The V and J ends lost 0 bases and 7 bases, in that order; junction bases with no gene match: 7. The CDR3 runs to 14 residues. CDR3 region: CASSLEGALGEQYF. CDR3 bases: TGTGCCAGCAGCTTGGAGGGGGCGCTGGGGGAGCAGTACTTC.

The rearrangement joins TRBV7-9 to TRBJ1-2; 10 bases map to TRBD1. V lost 7 bases and J lost 0; bases outside the gene matches: 14. Germline V gene sequence: CDR1 SEHNR, CDR2 FQNEAQ (reference sequence). This CDR3 is built from 18 residues. CDR3 loop: CASTTGTGERGANYGYTF. CDR3 nucleotide sequence: TGTGCCAGCACAACCGGGACAGGGGAGAGGGGAGCTAACTATGGCTACACCTTC.

The gene calls are TRBV11-2 and TRBJ1-2; 12 bases are shared with TRBD1. Germline V gene data show CDR1 as SGHAT and CDR2 as FQNNGV. The J segment lost 5 bases and the V segment lost 5 bases, leaving 12 bases of the junction unmatched. The CDR3 is 17 residues long. CDR3 loop: CASSDRDRGRLGYGYTF. The CDR3 nucleotides read TGTGCCAGCAGCGACCGGGACAGGGGGCGCCTTGGGTATGGCTACACCTTC.